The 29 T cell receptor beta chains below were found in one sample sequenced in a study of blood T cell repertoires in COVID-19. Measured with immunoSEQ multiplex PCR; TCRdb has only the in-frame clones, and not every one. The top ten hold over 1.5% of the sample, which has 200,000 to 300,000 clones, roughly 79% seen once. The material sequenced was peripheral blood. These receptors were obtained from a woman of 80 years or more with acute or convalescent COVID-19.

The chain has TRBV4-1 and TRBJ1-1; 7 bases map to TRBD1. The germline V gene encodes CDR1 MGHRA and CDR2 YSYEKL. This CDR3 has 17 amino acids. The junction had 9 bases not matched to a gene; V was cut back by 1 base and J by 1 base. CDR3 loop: CASSQVGATGRNTEAFF. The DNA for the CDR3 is TGCGCCAGCAGCCAAGTAGGGGCGACAGGGAGGAACACTGAAGCTTTCTTT.

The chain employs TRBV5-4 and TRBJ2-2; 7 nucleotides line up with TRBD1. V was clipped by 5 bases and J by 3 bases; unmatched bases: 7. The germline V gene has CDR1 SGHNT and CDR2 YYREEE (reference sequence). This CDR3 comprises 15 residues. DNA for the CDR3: TGTGCCAGCAGGCTGGACAGGTCGGACACCGGGGAGCTGTTTTTT. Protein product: CASRLDRSDTGELFF.

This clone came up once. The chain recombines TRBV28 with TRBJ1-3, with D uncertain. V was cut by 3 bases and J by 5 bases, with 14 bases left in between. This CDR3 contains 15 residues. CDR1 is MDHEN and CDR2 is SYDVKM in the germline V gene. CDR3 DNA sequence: TGTGCCAGCAGTTTGGTATCGAGGGCAAGAAACACCATATATTTT. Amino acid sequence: CASSLVSRARNTIYF. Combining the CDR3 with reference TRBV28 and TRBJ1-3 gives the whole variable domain DVKVTQSSRYLVKRTGEKVFLECVQDMDHENMFWYRQDPGLGLRLIYFSYDVKMKEKGDIPEGYSVSREKKERFSLILESASTNQTSMYLCASSLVSRARNTIYFGEGSWLTVV.

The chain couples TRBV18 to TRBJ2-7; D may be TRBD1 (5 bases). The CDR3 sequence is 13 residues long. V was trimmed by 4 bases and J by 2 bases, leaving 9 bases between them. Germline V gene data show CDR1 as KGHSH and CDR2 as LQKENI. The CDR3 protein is CASSLDSTYEQYF. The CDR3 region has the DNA TGTGCCAGCTCACTTGACAGTACCTACGAGCAGTACTTC.

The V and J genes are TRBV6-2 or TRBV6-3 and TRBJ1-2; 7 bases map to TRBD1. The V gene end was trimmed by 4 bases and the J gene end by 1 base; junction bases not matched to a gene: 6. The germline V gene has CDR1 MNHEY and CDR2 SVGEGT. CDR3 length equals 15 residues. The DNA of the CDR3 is TGTGCCAGCAGTTGGGACAGAAACGTTAACTATGGCTACACCTTC. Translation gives CASSWDRNVNYGYTF.

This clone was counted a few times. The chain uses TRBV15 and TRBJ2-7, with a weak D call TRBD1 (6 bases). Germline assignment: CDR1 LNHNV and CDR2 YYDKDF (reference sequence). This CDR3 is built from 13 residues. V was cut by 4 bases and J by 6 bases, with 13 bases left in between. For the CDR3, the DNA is TGTGCCACCAGCAAAAACAGGGCACCCGAGCAGTACTTC. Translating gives CATSKNRAPEQYF.

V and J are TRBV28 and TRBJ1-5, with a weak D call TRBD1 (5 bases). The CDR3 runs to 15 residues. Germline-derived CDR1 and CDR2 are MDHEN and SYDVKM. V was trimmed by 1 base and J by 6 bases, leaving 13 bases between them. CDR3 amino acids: CASSLFGGEGQPQHF. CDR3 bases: TGTGCCAGCAGTTTATTCGGGGGGGAGGGTCAGCCCCAGCATTTT. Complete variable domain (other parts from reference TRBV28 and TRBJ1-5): DVKVTQSSRYLVKRTGEKVFLECVQDMDHENMFWYRQDPGLGLRLIYFSYDVKMKEKGDIPEGYSVSREKKERFSLILESASTNQTSMYLCASSLFGGEGQPQHFGDGTRLSIL.

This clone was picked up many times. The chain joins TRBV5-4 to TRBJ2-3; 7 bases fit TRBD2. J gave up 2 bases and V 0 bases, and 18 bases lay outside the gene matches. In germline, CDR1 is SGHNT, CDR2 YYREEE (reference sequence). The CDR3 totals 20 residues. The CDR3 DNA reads TGTGCCAGCAGCTTGGCCGTTATTGCGGGAGACGCTTGGTACACAGATACGCAGTATTTT. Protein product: CASSLAVIAGDAWYTDTQYF.

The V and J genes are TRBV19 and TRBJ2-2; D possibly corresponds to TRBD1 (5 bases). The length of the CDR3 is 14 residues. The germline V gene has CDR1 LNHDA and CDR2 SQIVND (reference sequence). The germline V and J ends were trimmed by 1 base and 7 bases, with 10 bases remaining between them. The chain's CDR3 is CASSIVGVGGELFF. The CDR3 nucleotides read TGTGCCAGTAGTATAGTAGGGGTAGGCGGGGAGCTGTTTTTT.

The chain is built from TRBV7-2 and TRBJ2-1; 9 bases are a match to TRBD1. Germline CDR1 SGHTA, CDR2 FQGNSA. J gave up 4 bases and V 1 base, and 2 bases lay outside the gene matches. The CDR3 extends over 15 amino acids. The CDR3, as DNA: TGTGCCAGCAGCTTAGACAGGGGGCTGTACAATGAGCAGTTCTTC. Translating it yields CASSLDRGLYNEQFF.

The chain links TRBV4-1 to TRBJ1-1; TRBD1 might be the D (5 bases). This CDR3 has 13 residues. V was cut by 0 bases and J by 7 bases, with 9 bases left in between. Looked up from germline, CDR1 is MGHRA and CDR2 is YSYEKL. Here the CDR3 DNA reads TGCGCCAGCAGCCAAGAGGGGCTAGTTGAAGCTTTCTTT. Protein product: CASSQEGLVEAFF.

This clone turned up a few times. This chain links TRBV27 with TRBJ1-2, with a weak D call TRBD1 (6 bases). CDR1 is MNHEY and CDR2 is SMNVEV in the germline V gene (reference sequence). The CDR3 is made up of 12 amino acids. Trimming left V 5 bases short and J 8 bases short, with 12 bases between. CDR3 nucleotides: TGTGCCAGCAGTGCGGACAGAGGCGGCTACACCTTC. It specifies CASSADRGGYTF.

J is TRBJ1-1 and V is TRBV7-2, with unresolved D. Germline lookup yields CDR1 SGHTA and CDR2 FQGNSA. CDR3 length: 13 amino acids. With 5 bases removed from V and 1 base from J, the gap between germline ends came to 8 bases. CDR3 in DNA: TGTGCCAGCAGCATCAACGGGAACACTGAAGCTTTCTTT. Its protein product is CASSINGNTEAFF.

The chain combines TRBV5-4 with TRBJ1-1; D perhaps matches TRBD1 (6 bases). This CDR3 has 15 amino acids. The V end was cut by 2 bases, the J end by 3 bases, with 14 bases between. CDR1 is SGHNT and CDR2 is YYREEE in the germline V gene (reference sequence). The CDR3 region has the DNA TGTGCCAGCAGCTTTAGGACAGAGTCATACACTGAAGCTTTCTTT. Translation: CASSFRTESYTEAFF.

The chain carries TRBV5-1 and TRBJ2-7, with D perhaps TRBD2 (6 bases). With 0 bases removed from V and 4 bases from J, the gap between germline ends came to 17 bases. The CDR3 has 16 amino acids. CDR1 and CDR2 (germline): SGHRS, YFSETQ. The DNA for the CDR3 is TGCGCCAGCAGCTTGGCCGGATCGGGAGAGGTGTACGAGCAGTACTTC. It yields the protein CASSLAGSGEVYEQYF.

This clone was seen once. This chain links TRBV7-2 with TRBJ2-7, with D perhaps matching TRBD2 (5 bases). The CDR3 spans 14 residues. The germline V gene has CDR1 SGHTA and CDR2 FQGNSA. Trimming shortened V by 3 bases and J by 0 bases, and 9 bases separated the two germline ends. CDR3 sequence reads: CASSFGGSSYEQYF. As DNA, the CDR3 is TGTGCCAGCAGCTTCGGCGGGTCCTCCTACGAGCAGTACTTC.

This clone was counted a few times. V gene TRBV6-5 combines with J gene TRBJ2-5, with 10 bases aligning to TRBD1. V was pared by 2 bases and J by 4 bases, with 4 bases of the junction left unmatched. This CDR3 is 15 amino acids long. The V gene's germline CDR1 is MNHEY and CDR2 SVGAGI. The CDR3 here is CASSYGTGVGETQYF. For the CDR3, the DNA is TGTGCCAGCAGTTACGGGACAGGGGTCGGAGAGACCCAGTACTTC.

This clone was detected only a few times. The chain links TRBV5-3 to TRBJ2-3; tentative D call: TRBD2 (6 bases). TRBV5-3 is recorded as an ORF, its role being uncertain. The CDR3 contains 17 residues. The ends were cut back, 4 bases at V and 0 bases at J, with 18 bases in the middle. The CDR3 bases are TGTGCCAGAAGCCTACTTCGCGGGATGTATAGCACAGATACGCAGTATTTT. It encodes CARSLLRGMYSTDTQYF.

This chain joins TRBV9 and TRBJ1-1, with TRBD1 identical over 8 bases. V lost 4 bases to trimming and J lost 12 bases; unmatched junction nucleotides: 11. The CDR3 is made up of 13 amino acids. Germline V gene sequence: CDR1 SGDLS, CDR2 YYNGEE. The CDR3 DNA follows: TGTGCCAGCAGCAGATCGACAGGGGTGAGGTCTTTCTTT. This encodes CASSRSTGVRSFF.

Here the CDR3 DNA reads TGTGCCAGCAGCTATCTCTCATACGGGGCCAACGTCCTGACTTTC. It encodes CASSYLSYGANVLTF. This chain connects TRBV6-5 to TRBJ2-6; D not resolved. V shed 6 bases and J shed 4 bases, with 13 bases lying between them. Germline V gene lookup returns CDR1 MNHEY and CDR2 SVGAGI. This CDR3 contains 15 residues.

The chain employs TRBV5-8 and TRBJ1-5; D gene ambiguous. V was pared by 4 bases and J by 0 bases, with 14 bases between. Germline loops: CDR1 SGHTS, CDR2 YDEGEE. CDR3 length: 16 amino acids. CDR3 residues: CASSQRGQYSNQPQHF. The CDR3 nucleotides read TGTGCCAGCAGCCAGCGGGGTCAATATAGCAATCAGCCCCAGCATTTT.

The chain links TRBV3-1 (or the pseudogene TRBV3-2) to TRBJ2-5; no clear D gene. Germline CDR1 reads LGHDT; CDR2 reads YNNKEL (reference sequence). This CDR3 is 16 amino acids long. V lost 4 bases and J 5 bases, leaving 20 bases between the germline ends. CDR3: CASSLTGKEAVETQYF. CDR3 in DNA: TGTGCCAGCAGCCTAACCGGAAAAGAGGCCGTTGAGACCCAGTACTTC.

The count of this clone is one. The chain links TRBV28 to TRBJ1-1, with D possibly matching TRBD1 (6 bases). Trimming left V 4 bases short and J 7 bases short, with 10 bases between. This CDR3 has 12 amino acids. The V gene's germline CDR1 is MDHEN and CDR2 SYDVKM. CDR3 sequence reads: CASSYLQGEAFF. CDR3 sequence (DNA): TGTGCCAGCAGTTACTTACAGGGTGAAGCTTTCTTT.

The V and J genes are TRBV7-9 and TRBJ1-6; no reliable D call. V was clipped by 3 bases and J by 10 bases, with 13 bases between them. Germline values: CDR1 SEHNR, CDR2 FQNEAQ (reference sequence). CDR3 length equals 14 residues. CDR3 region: CASSFSGDNSPLHF. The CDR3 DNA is TGTGCCAGCAGCTTCAGCGGAGACAACTCACCCCTCCACTTT.

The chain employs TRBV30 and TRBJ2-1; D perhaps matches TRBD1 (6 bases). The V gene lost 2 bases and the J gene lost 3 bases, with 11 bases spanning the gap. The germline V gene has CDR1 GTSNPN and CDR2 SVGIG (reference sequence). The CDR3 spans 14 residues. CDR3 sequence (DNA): TGTGCCTGGAGTCCCGGACAGTTCTACAATGAGCAGTTCTTC. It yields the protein CAWSPGQFYNEQFF. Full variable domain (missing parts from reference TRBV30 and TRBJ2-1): SQTIHQWPATLVQPVGSPLSLECTVEGTSNPNLYWYRQAAGRGLQLLFYSVGIGQISSEVPQNLSASRPQDRQFILSSKKLLLSDSGFYLCAWSPGQFYNEQFFGPGTRLTVL.

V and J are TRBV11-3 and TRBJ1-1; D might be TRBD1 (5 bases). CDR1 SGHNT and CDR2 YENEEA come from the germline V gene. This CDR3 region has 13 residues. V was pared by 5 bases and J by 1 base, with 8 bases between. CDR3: CASSRDRNTEAFF. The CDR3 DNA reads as TGTGCCAGCAGCAGAGACAGGAACACTGAAGCTTTCTTT.

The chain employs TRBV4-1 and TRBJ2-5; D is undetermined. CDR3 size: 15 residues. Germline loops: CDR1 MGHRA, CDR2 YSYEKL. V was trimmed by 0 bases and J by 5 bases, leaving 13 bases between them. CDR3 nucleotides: TGCGCCAGCAGCCAAGACACAAACAGAAGGGAGACCCAGTACTTC. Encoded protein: CASSQDTNRRETQYF.

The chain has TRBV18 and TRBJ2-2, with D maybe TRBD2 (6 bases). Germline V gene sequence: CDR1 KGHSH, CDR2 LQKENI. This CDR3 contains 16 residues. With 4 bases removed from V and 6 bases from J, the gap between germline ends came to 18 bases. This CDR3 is CASSRPTRSGSGELFF. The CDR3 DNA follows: TGTGCCAGCTCACGACCGACTAGGTCTGGGTCCGGGGAGCTGTTTTTT.

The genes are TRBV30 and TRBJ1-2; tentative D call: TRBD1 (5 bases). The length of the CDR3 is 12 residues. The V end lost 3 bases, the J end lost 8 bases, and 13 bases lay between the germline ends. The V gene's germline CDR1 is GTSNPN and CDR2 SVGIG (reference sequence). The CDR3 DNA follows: TGTGCCTGGAGCGGGACTCGGTGGGGCTACACCTTC. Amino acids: CAWSGTRWGYTF.